The following is a T cell receptor (beta chain) sequence with its context. Its specificity is unknown. This sample is drawn from a study of glioma-infiltrating T cells after dendritic cell vaccination. Some clones are missing from TCRdb's copy, which holds only in-frame ones; the method was immunoSEQ multiplex PCR. The table shows approximately 67,000 clones, with approximately 80% occurring only once. CDR1 is KGHSH, CDR2 LQKENI, per germline. The CDR3 length is 12 residues. V was clipped by 2 bases and J by 7 bases, with 3 bases between them. Study-wide results and limits: Longer survival after dendritic cell vaccination followed higher pretreatment TIL content.

The chain links TRBV18 to TRBJ1-6; D gene ambiguous. This TCR was recovered from a human donor with glioblastoma. The input for sequencing was blood, taken before dendritic cell vaccination. CDR3 DNA sequence: TGTGCCAGCTCACCAGAGAATTCACCCCTCCACTTT. Translated, it gives CASSPENSPLHF.